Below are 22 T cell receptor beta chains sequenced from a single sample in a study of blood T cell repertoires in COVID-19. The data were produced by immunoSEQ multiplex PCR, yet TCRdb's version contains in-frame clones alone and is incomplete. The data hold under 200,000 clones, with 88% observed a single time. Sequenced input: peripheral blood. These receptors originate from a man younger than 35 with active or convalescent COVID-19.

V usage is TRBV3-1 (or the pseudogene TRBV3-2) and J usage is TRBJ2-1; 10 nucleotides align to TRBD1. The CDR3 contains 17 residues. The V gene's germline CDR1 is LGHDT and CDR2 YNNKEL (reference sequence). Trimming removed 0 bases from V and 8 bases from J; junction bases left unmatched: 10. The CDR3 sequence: CASSQDFSGQGRDEQFF. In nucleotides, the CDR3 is TGTGCCAGCAGCCAAGATTTTTCGGGACAGGGGAGAGATGAGCAGTTCTTC.

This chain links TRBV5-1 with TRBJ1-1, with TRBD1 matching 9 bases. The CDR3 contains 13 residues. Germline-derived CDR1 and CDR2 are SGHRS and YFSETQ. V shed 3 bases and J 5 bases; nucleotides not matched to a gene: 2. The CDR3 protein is CASSSGQGTEAFF. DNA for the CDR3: TGCGCCAGCAGCTCGGGACAGGGAACTGAAGCTTTCTTT.

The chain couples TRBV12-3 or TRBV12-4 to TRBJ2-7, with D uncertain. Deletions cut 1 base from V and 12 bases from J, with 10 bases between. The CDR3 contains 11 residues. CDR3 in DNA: TGTGCCAGCAGTTTAGGGGCCTATCCGTACTTC. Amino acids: CASSLGAYPYF.

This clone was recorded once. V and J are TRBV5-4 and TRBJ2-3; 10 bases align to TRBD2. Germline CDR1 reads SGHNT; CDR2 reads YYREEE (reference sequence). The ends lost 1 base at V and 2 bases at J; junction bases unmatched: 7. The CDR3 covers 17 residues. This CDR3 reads CASSLWLSGGATDTQYF. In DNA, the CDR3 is TGTGCCAGCAGCTTGTGGTTAAGCGGGGGGGCCACAGATACGCAGTATTTT.

The CDR3 nucleotides read TGCGCCAGCAGCCCACGAGGGCGACTTGAAGCTTTCTTT. It yields the protein CASSPRGRLEAFF. The rearrangement joins TRBV5-1 to TRBJ1-1, with D unresolved. Trimming stripped 4 bases from V and 7 bases from J, with 14 bases between. The CDR3 has 13 residues. Germline V lookup: CDR1 SGHRS, CDR2 YFSETQ.

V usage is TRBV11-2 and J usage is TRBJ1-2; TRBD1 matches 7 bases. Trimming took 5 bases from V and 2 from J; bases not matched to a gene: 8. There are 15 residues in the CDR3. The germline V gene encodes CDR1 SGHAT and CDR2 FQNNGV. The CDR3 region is CASSALTGTNYGYTF. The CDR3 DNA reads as TGTGCCAGCAGCGCCCTGACAGGGACAAACTATGGCTACACCTTC.

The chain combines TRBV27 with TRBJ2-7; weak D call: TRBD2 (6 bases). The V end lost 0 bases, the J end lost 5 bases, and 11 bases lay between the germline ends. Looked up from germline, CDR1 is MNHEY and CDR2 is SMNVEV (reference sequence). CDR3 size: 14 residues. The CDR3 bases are TGTGCCAGCAGTTTATCGGCGGGGCTCCACGAGCAGTACTTC. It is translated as CASSLSAGLHEQYF.

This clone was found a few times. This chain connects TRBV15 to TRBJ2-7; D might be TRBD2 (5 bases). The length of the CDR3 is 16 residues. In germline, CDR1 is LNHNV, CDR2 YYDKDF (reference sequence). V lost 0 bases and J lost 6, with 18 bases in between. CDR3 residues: CATSRDNEGFLREQYF. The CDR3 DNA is TGTGCCACCAGCAGAGATAACGAGGGTTTCCTGCGCGAGCAGTACTTC.

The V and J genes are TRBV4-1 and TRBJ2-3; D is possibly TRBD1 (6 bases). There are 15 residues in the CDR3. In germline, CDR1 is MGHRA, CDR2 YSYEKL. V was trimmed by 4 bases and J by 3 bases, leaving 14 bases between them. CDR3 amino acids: CASSLRQGRTDTQYF. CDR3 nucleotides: TGCGCCAGCAGCCTGCGGCAGGGGCGGACAGATACGCAGTATTTT.

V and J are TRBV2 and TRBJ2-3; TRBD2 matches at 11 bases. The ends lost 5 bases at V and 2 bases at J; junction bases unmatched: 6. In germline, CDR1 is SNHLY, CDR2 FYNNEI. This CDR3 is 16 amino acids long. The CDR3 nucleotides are TGTGCCAGCAGTAGAGCTAGCGGGGGGTCCACAGATACGCAGTATTTT. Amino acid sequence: CASSRASGGSTDTQYF.

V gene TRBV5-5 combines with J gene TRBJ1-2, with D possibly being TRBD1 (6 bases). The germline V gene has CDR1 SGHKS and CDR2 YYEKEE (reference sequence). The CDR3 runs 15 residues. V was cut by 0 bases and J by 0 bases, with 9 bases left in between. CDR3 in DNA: TGTGCCAGCAGCTTGGAAGCAGGGGCTAACTATGGCTACACCTTC. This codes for CASSLEAGANYGYTF.

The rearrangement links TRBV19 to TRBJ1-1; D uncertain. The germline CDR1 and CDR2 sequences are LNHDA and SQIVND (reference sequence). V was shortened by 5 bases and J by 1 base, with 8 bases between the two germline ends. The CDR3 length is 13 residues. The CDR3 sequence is CASSFSENTEAFF. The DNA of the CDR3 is TGTGCCAGTAGTTTCTCAGAGAACACTGAAGCTTTCTTT.

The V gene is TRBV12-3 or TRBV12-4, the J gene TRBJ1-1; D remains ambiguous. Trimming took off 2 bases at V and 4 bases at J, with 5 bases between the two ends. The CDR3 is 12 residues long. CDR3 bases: TGTGCCAGCAGTTTACTCGGCACTGAAGCTTTCTTT. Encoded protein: CASSLLGTEAFF.

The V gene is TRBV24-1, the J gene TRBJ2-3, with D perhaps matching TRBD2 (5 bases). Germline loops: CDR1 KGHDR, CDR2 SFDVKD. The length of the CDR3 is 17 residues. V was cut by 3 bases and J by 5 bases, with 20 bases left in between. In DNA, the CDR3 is TGTGCCACCAGTGATATTTACGGGAACGCACGTGGAGATACGCAGTATTTT. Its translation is CATSDIYGNARGDTQYF.

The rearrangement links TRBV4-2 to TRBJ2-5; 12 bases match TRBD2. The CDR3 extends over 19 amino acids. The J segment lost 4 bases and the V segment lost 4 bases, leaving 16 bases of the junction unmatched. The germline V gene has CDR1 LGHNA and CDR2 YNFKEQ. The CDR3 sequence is CASSPRQSSGGVHIETQYF. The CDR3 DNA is TGTGCCAGCAGCCCCCGCCAGTCTAGCGGGGGGGTCCACATAGAGACCCAGTACTTC.

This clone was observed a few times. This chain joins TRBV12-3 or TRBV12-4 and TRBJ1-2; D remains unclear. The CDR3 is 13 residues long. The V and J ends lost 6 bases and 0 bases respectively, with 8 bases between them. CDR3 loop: CASSKTPNYGYTF. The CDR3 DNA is TGTGCCAGCAGCAAGACACCTAACTATGGCTACACCTTC.

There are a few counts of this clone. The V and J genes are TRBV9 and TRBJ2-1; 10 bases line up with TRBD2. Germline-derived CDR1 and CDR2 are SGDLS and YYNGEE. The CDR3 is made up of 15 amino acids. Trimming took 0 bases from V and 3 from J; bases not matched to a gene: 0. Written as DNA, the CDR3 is TGTGCCAGCAGCGTAGTAGCGGGAGGCTACAATGAGCAGTTCTTC. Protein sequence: CASSVVAGGYNEQFF.

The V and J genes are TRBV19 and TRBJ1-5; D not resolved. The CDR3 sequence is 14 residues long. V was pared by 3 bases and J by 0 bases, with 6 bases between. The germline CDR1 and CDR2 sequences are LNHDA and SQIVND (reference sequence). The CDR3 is CASSMAYSNQPQHF. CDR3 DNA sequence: TGTGCCAGTAGTATGGCTTATAGCAATCAGCCCCAGCATTTT. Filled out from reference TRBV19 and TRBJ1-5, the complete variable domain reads DGGITQSPKYLFRKEGQNVTLSCEQNLNHDAMYWYRQDPGQGLRLIYYSQIVNDFQKGDIAEGYSVSREKKESFPLTVTSAQKNPTAFYLCASSMAYSNQPQHFGDGTRLSIL.

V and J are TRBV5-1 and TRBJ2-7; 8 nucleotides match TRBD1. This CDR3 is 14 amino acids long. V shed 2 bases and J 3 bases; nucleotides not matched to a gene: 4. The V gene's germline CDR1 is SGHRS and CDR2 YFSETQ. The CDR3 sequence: CASSFGDRGYEQYF. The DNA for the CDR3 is TGCGCCAGCAGCTTTGGTGACAGGGGCTACGAGCAGTACTTC.

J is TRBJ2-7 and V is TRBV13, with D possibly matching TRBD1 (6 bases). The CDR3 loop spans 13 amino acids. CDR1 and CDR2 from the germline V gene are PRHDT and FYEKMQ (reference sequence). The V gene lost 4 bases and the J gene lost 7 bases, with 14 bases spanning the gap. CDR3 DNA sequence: TGTGCCAGCAGCTCCGGGACACTGGTTGAGCAGTACTTC. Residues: CASSSGTLVEQYF.

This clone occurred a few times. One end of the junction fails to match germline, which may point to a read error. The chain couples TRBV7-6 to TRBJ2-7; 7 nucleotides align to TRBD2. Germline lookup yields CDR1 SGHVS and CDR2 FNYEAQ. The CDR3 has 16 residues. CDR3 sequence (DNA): TGTGCCAGCAGTTTAGCGAGCGGGGCCCCGAATGACGAGCAGTACTTC. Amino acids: CASSLASGAPNDEQYF.

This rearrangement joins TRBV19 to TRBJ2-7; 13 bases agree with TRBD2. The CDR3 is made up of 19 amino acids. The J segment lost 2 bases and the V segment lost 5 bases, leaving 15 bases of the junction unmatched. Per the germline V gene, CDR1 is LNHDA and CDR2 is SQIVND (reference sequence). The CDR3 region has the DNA TGTGCCAGTAGTTCCCGGGGGGGACTAGCGGGGCCAGGACCCTACGAGCAGTACTTC. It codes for CASSSRGGLAGPGPYEQYF.